This paragraph reports one TCR beta chain. The specificity of this receptor is unknown. At one of its ends the junction is not consistent with the germline gene, which may arise from a read error. The record originates from a study of tumor and adjacent non-tumor tissue in lung cancer (dated by TCRdb to 2017 to 2018). About the study as a whole: Patients with adenocarcinoma (12), squamous cell carcinoma (2) and small cell lung cancer (1) were included in the cohort. Sequencing produced about 130 million productive TCRbeta reads in total, an average of around 4.2 million reads per sample. For each patient, one tumor sample and one normal lung sample were taken, giving about 31 paired specimens that underwent TCRbeta CDR3 sequencing. The study compared bulk TCRbeta repertoires from lung tumor tissue and matched distant non-tumor lung tissue of some 14 lung cancer patients. Among the 15 or so patients, ages ranged from roughly 30 to 76 years, some ten were men and 5 were women, and disease was TNM stage I to III. Overall study outcomes, separate from this receptor: TCR diversity was significantly higher in younger patients, and greater tumor TCR diversity was associated with shorter overall survival and shorter disease-free survival. Tumor tissue showed significantly greater TCR diversity (inverse Simpson) than normal lung tissue (approximately 400 vs 170, P = 0.0075, Mann-Whitney U test). With only roughly 15 patients in the cohort, the authors noted that larger samples and more detailed clinical data are needed. Because peripheral blood was not sequenced, blood TCRbeta repertoires in the lung cancer patients of the study were not examined. The methods do not name the sequencing platform or mention unique molecular identifiers. The top 100 clones accounted for a significantly larger cumulative portion of the repertoire in normal lung than in tumor tissue.

RNA was isolated from bulk unsorted tissue, and RNA quality was assessed with a NanoDrop ND-1000 and an Agilent 2100. Newly diagnosed lung cancer patients without prior chemotherapy who had been admitted for thoracic surgery in China between August and November 2014 were enrolled as donors. Patients who had received previous radiotherapy or chemotherapy, or who had another concurrent cancer, were excluded from the study. Pieces of surgical tissue measuring about 1-2.1 cm3 were kept in RNAlater solution and held at -80 degrees C until needed. Libraries were made using multiplex PCR. TCRdb names Illumina HiSeq 2500 as the instrument used. TCRbeta libraries were built by three rounds of nested PCR using primers (Table S4), following protocols modified from ARM-PCR. Before sequencing, PCR products of 200-500 bp were cut from the gel and purified using the QIAquick gel extraction kit. From the authors' description of their analysis: Trimmomatic was used to clean the reads, FLASH was used to merge the reads into complete CDR3 sequences, and MiTCR was used to assign the reads to V(D)J germline segments. Clonal diversity was calculated as the inverse Simpson's index using VDJtools. A read counted as productive if the sequence was in-frame and lacked a premature stop codon. Using fastp trimming at Q25 and MiXCR clonotype assembly, TCRdb reanalyzed the public sequencing data and kept in-frame beta chains. Each entry is one CDR3 protein sequence, shown with its most common DNA and genes. The V and J calls were determined by TCRdb, not by the authors. The sample table contains 65,000 to 95,000 distinct CDR3 sequences; only one count was recorded for roughly 70% of them. The ten most abundant clones make up around 13% of the sample.

According to the germline V gene, CDR1 reads MDHEN and CDR2 reads SYDVKM. The cysteine opens and the phenylalanine closes a CDR3 of 14 amino acids. Only CDR3 DNA remains: 42 bases, in frame from the first base. The TCR sequence derives from a woman in her seventies with non-small cell lung cancer. This chain joins TRBV28 to TRBJ1-2; 9 bases in between match TRBD1. The sample comprised lung tumor tissue. The DNA sequence reads TGTGCCGGCAGTATCGATTGGACAGGGGATGGCTACACCTTC. The encoded protein is CAGSIDWTGDGYTF.